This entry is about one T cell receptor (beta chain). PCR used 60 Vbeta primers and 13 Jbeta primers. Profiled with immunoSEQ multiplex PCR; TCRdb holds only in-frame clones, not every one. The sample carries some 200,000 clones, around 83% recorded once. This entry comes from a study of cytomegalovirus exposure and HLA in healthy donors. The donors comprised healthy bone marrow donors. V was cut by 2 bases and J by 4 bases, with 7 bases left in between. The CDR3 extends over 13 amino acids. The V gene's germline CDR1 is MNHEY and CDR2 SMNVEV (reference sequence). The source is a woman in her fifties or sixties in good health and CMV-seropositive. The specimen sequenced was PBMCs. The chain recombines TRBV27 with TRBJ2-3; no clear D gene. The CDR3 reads CASSLGDADTQYF. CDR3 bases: TGTGCCAGCAGTTTAGGAGACGCAGATACGCAGTATTTT.